This TCR beta chain is from a study of shared clonotypes between healthy human individuals. Sequencing used immunoSEQ multiplex PCR; TCRdb keeps in-frame clones, though not all of them. The repertoire holds around 500,000 clones, around four fifths seen once, with 12% in the top ten. The V gene lost 2 bases and the J gene lost 0 bases, with 4 bases spanning the gap. Germline V gene lookup returns CDR1 SGHAT and CDR2 FQNNGV. This CDR3 region has 13 residues. This clone was counted between two and nine times. Its specificity is not known. Overall study findings and caveats: Only blood was sampled, and tissue TCR repertoires likely differ from blood ones.

The chain couples TRBV11-2 to TRBJ1-1; D remains unclear. The specimen sequenced was PBMCs. This receptor was taken from a woman in her thirties or forties in good health. Some clones in this sample may be carry-over from other donors' samples. In DNA form, the CDR3 reads TGTGCCAGCAGCTTAATATTGAACACTGAAGCTTTCTTT. Translated, it gives CASSLILNTEAFF.